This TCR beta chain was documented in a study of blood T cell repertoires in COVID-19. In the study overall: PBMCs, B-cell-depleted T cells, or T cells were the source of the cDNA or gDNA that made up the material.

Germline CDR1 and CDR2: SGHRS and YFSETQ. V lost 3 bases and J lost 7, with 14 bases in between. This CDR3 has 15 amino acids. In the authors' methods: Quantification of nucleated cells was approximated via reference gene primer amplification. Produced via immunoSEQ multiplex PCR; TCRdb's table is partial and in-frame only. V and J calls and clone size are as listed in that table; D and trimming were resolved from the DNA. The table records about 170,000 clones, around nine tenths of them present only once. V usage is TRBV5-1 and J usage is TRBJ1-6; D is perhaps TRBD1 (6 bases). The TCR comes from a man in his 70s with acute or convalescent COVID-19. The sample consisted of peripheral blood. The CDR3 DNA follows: TGCGCCAGCAGCTCCCCAGGGGCAGGGAATTCACCCCTCCACTTT. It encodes CASSSPGAGNSPLHF.